This T cell receptor beta chain is drawn from a study of CD8+ T cells in alopecia areata. The ends were cut back, 1 base at V and 3 bases at J, with 16 bases in the middle. CDR1 is SGHRS and CDR2 is YFSETQ in the germline V gene. The CDR3 is 16 amino acids. As for treatment: oral pan-JAK inhibitor, 5-10 mg twice daily. CD4+ and CD8+ T cells were sorted from PBMCs. Reverse transcription of extracted RNA yielded cDNA, which provided the sequencing template. Using immunoSEQ multiplex PCR, the repertoire was profiled, and TCRdb retains in-frame clones only, with some absent. This sample has under 130,000 clones, with 70% to 90% found just once.

The sequences come from CD8+ T cells sorted from blood, collected around week 30, from a patient treated with tofacitinib. The J gene is TRBJ1-1, the V gene TRBV5-1; unclear D gene. This TCR was sampled from a human donor with alopecia areata. The CDR3 sequence is CASSLPNEGLDTEAFF. The CDR3 DNA sequence: TGCGCCAGCAGCTTGCCTAACGAAGGGTTGGACACTGAAGCTTTCTTT.